The T cell receptor (beta chain) under discussion was sequenced for a study of cytomegalovirus exposure and HLA in healthy donors. Study-wide results and limits: It was taken for granted in presence/absence analyses that sequencing depth across donors was roughly uniform. TCR beta V- and J-gene trimming was later associated with a missense DCLRE1C variant.

The PCR employed 60 Vbeta primers together with 13 Jbeta primers. Some clones are missing from TCRdb's copy, which holds only in-frame ones; the method was immunoSEQ multiplex PCR. The sample includes 70,000 to 85,000 clones, about 68% of them seen just once. Worth noting for this clone: Its antigen is currently unknown.

CDR3 size: 16 residues. With V trimmed by 5 bases and J by 6 bases, 13 bases remained unmatched. From germline, CDR1 is LGHNA and CDR2 YSLEER. Sample: PBMCs. The origin of this receptor is a man aged 35-49 years in good health and CMV-seropositive. The rearrangement joins TRBV4-3 to TRBJ1-1, with 9 bases aligning to TRBD1. The CDR3 protein is CASSTTTGGRGAEAFF. The CDR3 DNA is TGCGCCAGCAGCACTACGACAGGGGGGAGAGGAGCTGAAGCTTTCTTT.